Listed here is a single T cell receptor beta chain. Its antigen is as yet unknown. Second doses were pooled across both intervals (about 4 or about 12 weeks). Clones were read by immunoSEQ multiplex PCR, and TCRdb kept only the in-frame ones, dropping some. Here the sample spans around 83,000 clones, approximately 90% being singletons. This sample is part of a study of T cell responses to AZD1222 COVID-19 vaccine. Findings and limits, study-wide: The donors showed a predominance of white British ancestry and of females, with possible underestimation of clonal diversity.

Germline V CDR1 and CDR2: ENHRY, SYGVKD. Trimming shortened V by 8 bases and J by 4 bases, and 17 bases separated the two germline ends. This CDR3 has 14 amino acids. This clonotype originated in an adult who received the AZD1222 COVID-19 vaccine. This sequence joins TRBV10-3 and TRBJ2-5; possibly TRBD2 for D (6 bases). Sequencing used peripheral blood, obtained 28 days after the second AZD1222 dose. The CDR3 nucleotides are TGTGCCATCGGATCCGGGCTGGGGGGAGAGACCCAGTACTTC. This sequence encodes CAIGSGLGGETQYF.